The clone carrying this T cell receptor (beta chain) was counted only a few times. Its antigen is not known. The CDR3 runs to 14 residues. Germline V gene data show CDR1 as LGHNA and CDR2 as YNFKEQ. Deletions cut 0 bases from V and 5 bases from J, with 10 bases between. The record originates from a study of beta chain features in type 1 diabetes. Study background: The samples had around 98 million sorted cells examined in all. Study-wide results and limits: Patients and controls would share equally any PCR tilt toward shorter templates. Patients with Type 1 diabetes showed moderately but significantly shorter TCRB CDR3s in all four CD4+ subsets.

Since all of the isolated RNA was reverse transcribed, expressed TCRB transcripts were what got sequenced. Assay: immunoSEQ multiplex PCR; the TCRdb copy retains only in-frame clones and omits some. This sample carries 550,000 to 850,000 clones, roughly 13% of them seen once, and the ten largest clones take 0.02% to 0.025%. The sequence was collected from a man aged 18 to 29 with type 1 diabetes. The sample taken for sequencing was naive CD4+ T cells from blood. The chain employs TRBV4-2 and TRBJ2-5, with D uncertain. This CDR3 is CASSQEVTQETQYF. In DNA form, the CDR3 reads TGTGCCAGCAGCCAAGAGGTTACCCAGGAGACCCAGTACTTC.